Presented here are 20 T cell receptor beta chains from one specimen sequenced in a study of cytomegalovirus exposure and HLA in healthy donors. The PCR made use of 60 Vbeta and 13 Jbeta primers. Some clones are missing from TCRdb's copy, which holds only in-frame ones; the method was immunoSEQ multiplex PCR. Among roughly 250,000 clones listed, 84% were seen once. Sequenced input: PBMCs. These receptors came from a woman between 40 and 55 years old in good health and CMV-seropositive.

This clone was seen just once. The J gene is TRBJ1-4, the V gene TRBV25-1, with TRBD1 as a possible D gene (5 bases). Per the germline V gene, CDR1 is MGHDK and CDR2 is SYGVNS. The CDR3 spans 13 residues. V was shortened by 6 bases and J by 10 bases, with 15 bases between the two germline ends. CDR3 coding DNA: TGTGCCAGCAGGGCACAGGCTTTGGGAAAACTGTTTTTT. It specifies CASRAQALGKLFF.

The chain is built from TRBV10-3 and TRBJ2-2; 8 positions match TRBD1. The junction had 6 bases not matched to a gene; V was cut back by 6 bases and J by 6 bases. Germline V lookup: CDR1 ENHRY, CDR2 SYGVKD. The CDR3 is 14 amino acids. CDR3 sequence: CAIRGTGDAGELFF. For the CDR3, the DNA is TGTGCCATCAGAGGGACAGGCGATGCCGGGGAGCTGTTTTTT.

CDR3 residues: CASSATASNQPQHF. The CDR3 region has the DNA TGTGCCAGCAGTGCGACAGCTAGCAATCAGCCCCAGCATTTT. The chain joins TRBV2 to TRBJ1-5, with D tentatively TRBD1 (5 bases). Trimming removed 4 bases at V and 0 bases at J, with 7 bases between. Per the germline V gene, CDR1 is SNHLY and CDR2 is FYNNEI. This CDR3 contains 14 residues.

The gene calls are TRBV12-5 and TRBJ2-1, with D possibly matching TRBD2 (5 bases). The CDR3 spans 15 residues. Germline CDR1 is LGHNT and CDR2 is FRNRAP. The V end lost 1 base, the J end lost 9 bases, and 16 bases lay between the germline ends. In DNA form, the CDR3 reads TGTGCTAGTGGTTTGGAAGCTAGCAGCACCGGTGAGCAGTTCTTC. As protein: CASGLEASSTGEQFF. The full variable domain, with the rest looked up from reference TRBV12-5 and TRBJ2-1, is DARVTQTPRHKVTEMGQEVTMRCQPILGHNTVFWYRQTMMQGLELLAYFRNRAPLDDSGMPKDRFSAEMPDATLATLKIQPSEPRDSAVYFCASGLEASSTGEQFFGPGTRLTVL.

The CDR3 region is CASSNEGRSYEQYF. The CDR3 DNA reads TGTGCCAGTAGTAACGAGGGTCGCTCCTACGAGCAGTACTTC. This sequence joins TRBV19 and TRBJ2-7; D might be TRBD2 (5 bases). Between the trimmed V and J ends, which lost 4 bases and 0 bases, there was a span of 10 bases. The CDR3 is made up of 14 amino acids. Germline CDR1 LNHDA, CDR2 SQIVND (reference sequence).

DNA for the CDR3: TGTGCCAGCAGAACACCCGGGACTAGCGGGAGGTGGGGCTCCTACAATGAGCAGTTCTTC. Translating gives CASRTPGTSGRWGSYNEQFF. V gene TRBV2 combines with J gene TRBJ2-1; TRBD2 aligns across 15 bases. The V segment lost 6 bases and the J segment 0 bases; nucleotides outside the gene matches: 12. CDR1 is SNHLY and CDR2 is FYNNEI in the germline V gene. CDR3 length: 20 residues.

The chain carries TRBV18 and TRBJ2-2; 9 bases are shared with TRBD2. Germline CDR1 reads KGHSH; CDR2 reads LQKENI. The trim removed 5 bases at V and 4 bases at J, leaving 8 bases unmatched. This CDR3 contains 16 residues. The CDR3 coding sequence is TGTGCCAGCTCATCATCAGCGGGAGGTCCCACCGGGGAGCTGTTTTTT. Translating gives CASSSSAGGPTGELFF.

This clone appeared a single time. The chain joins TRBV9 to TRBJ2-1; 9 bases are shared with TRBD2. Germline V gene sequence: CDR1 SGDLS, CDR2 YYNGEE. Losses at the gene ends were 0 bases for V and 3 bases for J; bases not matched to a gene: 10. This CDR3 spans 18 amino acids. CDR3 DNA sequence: TGTGCCAGCAGCGTAGAAGGCGGGAGGGCCGCCGACTACAATGAGCAGTTCTTC. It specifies CASSVEGGRAADYNEQFF.

This CDR3 reads CASSYQAGTGGGYGYTF. In nucleotides, the CDR3 is TGTGCCAGCAGCTACCAAGCGGGGACAGGGGGAGGCTATGGCTACACCTTC. The chain joins TRBV7-2 to TRBJ1-2, with 11 bases fitting TRBD1. This CDR3 is 17 amino acids long. Trimming cost V 4 bases and J 4 bases; bases outside gene matches: 11. CDR1 SGHTA and CDR2 FQGNSA come from the germline V gene.

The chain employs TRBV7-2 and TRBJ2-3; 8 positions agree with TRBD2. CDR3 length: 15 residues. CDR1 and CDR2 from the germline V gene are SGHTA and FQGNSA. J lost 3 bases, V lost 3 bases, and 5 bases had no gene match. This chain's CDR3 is CASSFTSGVTDTQYF. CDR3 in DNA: TGTGCCAGCAGCTTTACTAGCGGAGTAACAGATACGCAGTATTTT. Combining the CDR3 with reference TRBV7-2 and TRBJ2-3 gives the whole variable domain GAGVSQSPSNKVTEKGKDVELRCDPISGHTALYWYRQSLGQGLEFLIYFQGNSAPDKSGLPSDRFSAERTGGSVSTLTIQRTQQEDSAVYLCASSFTSGVTDTQYFGPGTRLTVL.

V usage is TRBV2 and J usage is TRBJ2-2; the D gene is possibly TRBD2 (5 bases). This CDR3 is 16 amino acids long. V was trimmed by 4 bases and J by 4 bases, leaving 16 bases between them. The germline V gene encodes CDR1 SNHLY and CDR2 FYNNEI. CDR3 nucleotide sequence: TGTGCCAGCAGTGCCCTGCGGACTCCGGGCACCGGGGAGCTGTTTTTT. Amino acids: CASSALRTPGTGELFF.

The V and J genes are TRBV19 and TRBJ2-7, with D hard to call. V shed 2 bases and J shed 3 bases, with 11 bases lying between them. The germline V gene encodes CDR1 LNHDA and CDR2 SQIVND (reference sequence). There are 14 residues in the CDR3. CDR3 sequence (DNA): TGTGCCAGTAGTATACGTGTGGGCAGCTACGAGCAGTACTTC. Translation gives CASSIRVGSYEQYF.

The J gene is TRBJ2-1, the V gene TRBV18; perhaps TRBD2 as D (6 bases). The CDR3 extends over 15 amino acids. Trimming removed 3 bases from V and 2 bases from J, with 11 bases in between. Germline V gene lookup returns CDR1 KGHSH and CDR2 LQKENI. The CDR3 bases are TGTGCCAGCTCACCGGGAGGAAGCCCCTACAATGAGCAGTTCTTC. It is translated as CASSPGGSPYNEQFF.

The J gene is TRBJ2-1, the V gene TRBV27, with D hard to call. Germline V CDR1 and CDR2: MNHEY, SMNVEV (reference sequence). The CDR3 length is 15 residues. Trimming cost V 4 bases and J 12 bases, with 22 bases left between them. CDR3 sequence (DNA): TGTGCCAGCAGTTCTGGGCTGGTGGTCCTCCCGTGGCAGTTCTTC. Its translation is CASSSGLVVLPWQFF.

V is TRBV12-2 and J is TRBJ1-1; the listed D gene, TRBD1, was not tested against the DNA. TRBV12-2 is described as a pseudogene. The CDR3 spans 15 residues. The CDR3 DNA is TGTGCAAGTCGCTTAGGCTACGACAGAAACACTGAAGCTTTCTTT. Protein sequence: CASRLGYDRNTEAFF.

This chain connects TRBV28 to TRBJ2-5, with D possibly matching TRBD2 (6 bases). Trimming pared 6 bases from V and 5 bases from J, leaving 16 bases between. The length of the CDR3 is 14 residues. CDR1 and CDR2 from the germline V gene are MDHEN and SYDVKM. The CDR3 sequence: CASSFRDLGETQYF. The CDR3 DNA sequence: TGTGCCAGCAGCTTCCGGGACTTAGGGGAGACCCAGTACTTC.

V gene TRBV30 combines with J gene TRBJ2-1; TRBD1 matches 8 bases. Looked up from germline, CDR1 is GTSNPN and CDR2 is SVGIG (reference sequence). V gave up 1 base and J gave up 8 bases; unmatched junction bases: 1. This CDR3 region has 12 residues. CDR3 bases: TGTGCCTGGAGTGGGACAGGGTATGAGCAGTTCTTC. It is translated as CAWSGTGYEQFF.

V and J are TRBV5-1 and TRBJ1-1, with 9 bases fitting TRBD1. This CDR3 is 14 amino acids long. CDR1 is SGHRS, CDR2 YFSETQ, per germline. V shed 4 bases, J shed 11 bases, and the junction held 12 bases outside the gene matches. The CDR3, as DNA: TGCGCCAGCAGCCCAGGGACAGGGATAGCATCGGCTTTCTTT. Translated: CASSPGTGIASAFF.

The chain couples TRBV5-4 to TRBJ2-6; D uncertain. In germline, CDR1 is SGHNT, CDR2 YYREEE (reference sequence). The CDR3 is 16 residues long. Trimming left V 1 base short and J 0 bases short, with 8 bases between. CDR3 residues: CASSLSPSSGANVLTF. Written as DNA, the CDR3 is TGTGCCAGCAGCTTGTCCCCTTCCTCTGGGGCCAACGTCCTGACTTTC.

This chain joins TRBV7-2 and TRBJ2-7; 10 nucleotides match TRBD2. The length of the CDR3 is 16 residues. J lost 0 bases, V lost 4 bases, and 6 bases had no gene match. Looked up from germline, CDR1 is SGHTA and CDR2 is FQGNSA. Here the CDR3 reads CASSSRWTSGSYEQYF. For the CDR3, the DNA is TGTGCCAGCAGCTCTCGTTGGACTAGCGGCTCCTACGAGCAGTACTTC.